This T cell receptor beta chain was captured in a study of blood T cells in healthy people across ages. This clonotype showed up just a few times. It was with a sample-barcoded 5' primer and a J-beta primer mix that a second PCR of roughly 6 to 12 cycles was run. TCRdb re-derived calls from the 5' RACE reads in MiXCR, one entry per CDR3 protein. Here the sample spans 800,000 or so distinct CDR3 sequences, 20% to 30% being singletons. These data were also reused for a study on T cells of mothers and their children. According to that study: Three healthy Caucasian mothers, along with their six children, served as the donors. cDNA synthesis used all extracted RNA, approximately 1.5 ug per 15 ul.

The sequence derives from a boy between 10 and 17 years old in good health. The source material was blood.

The DNA for the CDR3 is TGTGCCAGCAGTTTCGAAACCCCTTCTTGGGAGACCCAGTACTTC. Encoded protein: CASSFETPSWETQYF. The gene calls are TRBV28 and TRBJ2-5; D is undetermined. CDR1 and CDR2 from the germline V gene are MDHEN and SYDVKM. V dropped 3 bases and J dropped 5 bases, with 16 bases sitting between them. The CDR3 length is 15 residues.